This TCR beta chain was found in a study of technical replicates of blood from several donors. The data were produced by immunoSEQ multiplex PCR, yet TCRdb's version contains in-frame clones alone and is incomplete. The profile shows approximately 52,000 clones, about 86% of them singletons. This CDR3 contains 16 residues. The J segment lost 6 bases and the V segment lost 2 bases, leaving 8 bases of the junction unmatched. Germline V gene sequence: CDR1 MNHEY, CDR2 SVGAGI. Sample: PBMCs. The clonotype comes from a human donor in good health. Some clones in this sample may be carry-over from other donors' samples. The chain has TRBV6-5 and TRBJ2-3; 10 bases agree with TRBD2. Here the CDR3 reads CASSYVLAGVGDTQYF. CDR3 bases: TGTGCCAGCAGTTACGTTCTAGCGGGAGTGGGGGATACGCAGTATTTT.